This T cell receptor beta chain is drawn from a study of T and B cells in COVID-19 patients. Study-wide context: Blood was sampled from COVID-19 patients who were either actively infected or recovered. Most recovered patients had mild to moderate COVID-19 treated as outpatients. Study-level findings and limits: Of about 2,500 TCR clusters found only in the recovered cohort, 31 had low generation probability. Patients with COVID-19 reportedly showed strongly skewed T cell receptor beta variable and joining gene usage.

TRB was amplified from about 260-540 ng of blood genomic DNA. TRB rearrangements were amplified by multiplex PCR with BIOMED2 TRB-A/B primers. TCRdb re-called the multiplex PCR reads with MiXCR, one entry per CDR3 protein. The sample has 7,500 to 8,500 distinct CDR3 sequences, 40% seen once. For this clonotype: Its antigen is undetermined.

Germline CDR1 and CDR2: ENHRY and SYGVKD. With 6 bases clipped from V and 3 bases from J, the junction kept 2 bases outside the gene matches. The CDR3 loop spans 13 amino acids. This clonotype was obtained from a human donor who had recovered from COVID-19. V gene TRBV10-3 combines with J gene TRBJ1-1; TRBD1 agrees at 9 bases. What was sequenced was blood. The chain's CDR3 is CAIRWTGDTEAFF. The CDR3 DNA sequence: TGTGCCATCAGATGGACAGGGGACACTGAAGCTTTCTTT.